This T cell receptor (beta chain) is drawn from a study of shared clonotypes between healthy human individuals. Across the study: Three plates each covered CD4 naive and memory; CD8 naive two, CD8 memory one.

CDR3 size: 15 residues. Germline V gene data show CDR1 as MNHEY and CDR2 as SMNVEV (reference sequence). Deletions cut 6 bases from V and 2 bases from J, with 15 bases between. Study-wide results and caveats: Larger richness was generally estimated for naive than memory subsets.

CD8 cells classed as naive were CD45RO-negative and positively selected for CCR7, excluding terminally differentiated effector memory CD45RA+ cells. The table came from immunoSEQ multiplex PCR; TCRdb's copy has only in-frame clones and leaves some out. The table shows a few million clones, with 93% occurring only once. As regards this clone: Its target is unknown.

The sequencing sample was made of naive CD8+ T cells from PBMCs. The gene calls are TRBV27 and TRBJ2-3, with D perhaps given as TRBD1 or TRBD2 (5 bases each). This sequence was found in a young man in good health. Some clones in this sample may be carry-over from other donors' samples. The CDR3 loop is CASRRGRYDTDTQYF. CDR3 in DNA: TGTGCCAGCAGGAGGGGACGGTACGACACAGATACGCAGTATTTT.